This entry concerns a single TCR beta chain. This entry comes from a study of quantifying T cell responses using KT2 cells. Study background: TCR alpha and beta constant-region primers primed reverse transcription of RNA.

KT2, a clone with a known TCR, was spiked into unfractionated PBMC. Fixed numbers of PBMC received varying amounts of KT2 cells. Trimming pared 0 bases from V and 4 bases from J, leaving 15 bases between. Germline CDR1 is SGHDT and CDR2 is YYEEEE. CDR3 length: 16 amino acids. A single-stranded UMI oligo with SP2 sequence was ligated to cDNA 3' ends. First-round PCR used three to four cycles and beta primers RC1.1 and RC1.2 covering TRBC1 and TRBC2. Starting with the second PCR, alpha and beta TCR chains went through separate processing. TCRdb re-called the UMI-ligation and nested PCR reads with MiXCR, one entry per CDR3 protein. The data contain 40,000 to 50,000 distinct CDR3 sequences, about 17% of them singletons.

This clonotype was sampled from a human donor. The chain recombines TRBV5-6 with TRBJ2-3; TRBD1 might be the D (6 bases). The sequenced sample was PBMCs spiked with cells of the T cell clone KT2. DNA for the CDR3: TGTGCCAGCAGCTTGGCCTGGACAGTGGGGGCAGATACGCAGTATTTT. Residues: CASSLAWTVGADTQYF.